These 9 T cell receptor beta chains were sequenced from one sample in a study of shared clonotypes between healthy human individuals. Some clones are missing from TCRdb's copy, which holds only in-frame ones; the method was immunoSEQ multiplex PCR. The sample carries around 2,100,000 clones, approximately 95% recorded once. Naive CD8 isolation took CD45RO-negative cells positively selected for CCR7 and excluded terminally differentiated effector memory CD45RA+ cells. The sample consisted of naive CD8+ T cells sorted from blood. The receptor source for this set is a man between 18 and 35 years old in good health.

This clone was counted between two and nine times. V gene TRBV15 combines with J gene TRBJ1-6; maybe TRBD1 (5 bases). Germline V lookup: CDR1 LNHNV, CDR2 YYDKDF (reference sequence). V lost 3 bases and J 8 bases, leaving 14 bases between the germline ends. The CDR3 sequence is 15 residues long. In DNA form, the CDR3 reads TGTGCCACCAGCAGTCGGGACGCGAGGGATTCACCCCTCCACTTT. Encoded protein: CATSSRDARDSPLHF. Full variable domain (outside the CDR3, taken from reference TRBV15 and TRBJ1-6): DAMVIQNPRYQVTQFGKPVTLSCSQTLNHNVMYWYQQKSSQAPKLLFHYYDKDFNNEADTPDNFQSRRPNTSFCFLDIRSPGLGDTAMYLCATSSRDARDSPLHFGNGTRLTVT.

The rearrangement joins TRBV5-5 to TRBJ2-7; TRBD1 might be the D (5 bases). In germline, CDR1 is SGHKS, CDR2 YYEKEE (reference sequence). Trimming stripped 0 bases from V and 3 bases from J, with 7 bases between. The CDR3 is 13 amino acids. CDR3 sequence reads: CASSLEGHYEQYF. The CDR3 nucleotides are TGTGCCAGCAGCTTGGAGGGGCACTACGAGCAGTACTTC.

The chain is built from TRBV4-1 and TRBJ2-7, with D perhaps assigned TRBD1 or TRBD2 (5 bases each). V was cut by 8 bases and J by 4 bases, with 15 bases left in between. The CDR3 loop spans 13 amino acids. Germline V gene data show CDR1 as MGHRA and CDR2 as YSYEKL. CDR3 region: CASGTRVSYEQYF. CDR3 DNA sequence: TGCGCCAGCGGGACCAGGGTTAGTTACGAGCAGTACTTC.

The chain joins TRBV10-2 to TRBJ2-5; 10 positions match TRBD2. The germline gives CDR1 WSHSY, CDR2 SAAADI. This CDR3 comprises 16 residues. The V and J ends lost 7 bases and 5 bases, in that order; junction bases with no gene match: 13. The CDR3 here is CASMEGLAGVGETQYF. The CDR3 nucleotides read TGCGCCAGCATGGAGGGGCTAGCGGGGGTCGGGGAGACCCAGTACTTC.

The chain combines TRBV7-2 with TRBJ1-5; D is possibly TRBD1 (5 bases). Trimming removed 4 bases at V and 6 bases at J, with 13 bases between. The germline CDR1 and CDR2 sequences are SGHTA and FQGNSA. The CDR3 spans 14 residues. CDR3 protein: CASSSDLGVQPQHF. Here the CDR3 DNA reads TGTGCCAGCAGCTCCGATTTGGGGGTTCAGCCCCAGCATTTT.

The chain links TRBV6-1 to TRBJ2-2, with a possible D match to TRBD2 (5 bases). Trimming took 7 bases from V and 4 from J, leaving 13 bases between them. This CDR3 has 14 residues. The germline CDR1 and CDR2 sequences are MNHNS and SASEGT. The CDR3 protein is CASTSGVSTGELFF. In DNA, the CDR3 is TGTGCCAGCACCTCCGGGGTCAGCACCGGGGAGCTGTTTTTT.

On this clone: Additional DNA sequences in this sample encode the identical CDR3. The V and J genes are TRBV5-4 and TRBJ2-3; D gene uncertain. Trimming took off 0 bases at V and 6 bases at J, with 8 bases between the two ends. Germline values: CDR1 SGHNT, CDR2 YYREEE (reference sequence). This CDR3 contains 13 residues. CDR3 in DNA: TGTGCCAGCAGCTTGGGGGGATCGGATACGCAGTATTTT. Translated, it gives CASSLGGSDTQYF.

The J gene is TRBJ2-1, the V gene TRBV7-9, with D unclear. Trimming took 5 bases from V and 8 from J, leaving 13 bases between them. Germline V gene sequence: CDR1 SEHNR, CDR2 FQNEAQ (reference sequence). This CDR3 has 13 amino acids. For the CDR3, the DNA is TGTGCCAGCAGCCGACCATGGAACGATGAGCAGTTCTTC. Protein sequence: CASSRPWNDEQFF.

The chain recombines TRBV2 with TRBJ2-7, with TRBD2 identical over 8 bases. Germline trimming cut 7 bases from V and 3 bases from J; bases unmatched to any gene: 5. Germline lookup yields CDR1 SNHLY and CDR2 FYNNEI. This CDR3 has 13 residues. In DNA form, the CDR3 reads TGTGCCAGCACCTCGGGAGGGGACTACGAGCAGTACTTC. It specifies CASTSGGDYEQYF.